This T cell receptor beta chain originates from a study of T cell responses to AZD1222 COVID-19 vaccine. Findings and caveats of the study: The breadth and depth of Spike-specific TCRs increased once two AZD1222 doses had been given. Clonal diversity was possibly underestimated, and the donors were mostly white British, with more females.

Comments on this clone: Antigen specificity is unknown.

The CDR3 sequence is 12 residues long. From germline, CDR1 is SQVTM and CDR2 ANQGSEA. J was trimmed by 4 bases and V by 6 bases; bases with no gene match: 5. Sequenced by immunoSEQ multiplex PCR; TCRdb stores in-frame clones only, minus some. Of about 100,000 clones in the sample, roughly 85% were seen once. The material was peripheral blood, obtained on day 0 of AZD1222 vaccination. The TCR comes from an adult in good health. The gene calls are TRBV29-1 and TRBJ2-5; 7 bases agree with TRBD2. The CDR3 here is CSVGLTRETQYF. CDR3 coding DNA: TGCAGCGTGGGACTAACCCGAGAGACCCAGTACTTC. Based on the CDR3 plus reference TRBV29-1 and TRBJ2-5, the full variable domain is SAVISQKPSRDICQRGTSLTIQCQVDSQVTMMFWYRQQPGQSLTLIATANQGSEATYESGFVIDKFPISRPNLTFSTLTVSNMSPEDSSIYLCSVGLTRETQYFGPGTRLLVL.